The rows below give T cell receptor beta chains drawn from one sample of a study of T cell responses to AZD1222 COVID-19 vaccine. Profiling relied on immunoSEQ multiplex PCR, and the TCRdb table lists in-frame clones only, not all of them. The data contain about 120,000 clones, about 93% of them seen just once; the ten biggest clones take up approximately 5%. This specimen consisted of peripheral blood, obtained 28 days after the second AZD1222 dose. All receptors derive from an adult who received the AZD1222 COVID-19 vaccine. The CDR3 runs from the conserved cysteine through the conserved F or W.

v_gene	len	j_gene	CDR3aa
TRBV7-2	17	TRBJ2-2	CASSPRRGQLGTGELFF
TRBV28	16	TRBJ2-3	CASSLSGGPGTDTQYF
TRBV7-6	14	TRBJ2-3	CASSLDGRQGTQYF
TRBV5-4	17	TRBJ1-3	CASSWGGGAFSGNTIYF
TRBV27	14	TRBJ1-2	CASSLSETDHGYTF
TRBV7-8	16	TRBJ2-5	CASSPTGDPIGETQYF
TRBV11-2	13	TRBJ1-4	CASSLDRDEKLFF
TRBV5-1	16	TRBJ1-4	CASSSGLRPRGEKLFF
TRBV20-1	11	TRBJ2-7	CSAYQAEEQYF
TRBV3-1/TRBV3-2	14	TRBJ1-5	CASSQGQGFQPQHF
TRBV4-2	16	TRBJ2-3	CASSQDPEGGTDTQYF
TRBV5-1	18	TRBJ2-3	CASSPSLVGRVSTDTQYF
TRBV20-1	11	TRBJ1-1	CSPFLVAEAFF
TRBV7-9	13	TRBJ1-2	CASSTNRGPGYTF
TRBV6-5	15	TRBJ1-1	CASSSGGGRRTEAFF
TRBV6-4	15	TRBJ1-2	CASSDSIGVGYGYTF
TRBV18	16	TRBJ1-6	CASSPSGVPESSPLHF
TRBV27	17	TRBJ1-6	CASRAQSRDMKNSPLHF
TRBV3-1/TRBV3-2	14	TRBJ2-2	CASSQGLHTGELFF
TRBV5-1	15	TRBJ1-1	CASSLGGTGNTEAFF
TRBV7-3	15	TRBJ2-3	CASSLQGRAGDTQYF
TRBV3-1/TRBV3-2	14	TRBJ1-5	CASSQPGSGQPQHF
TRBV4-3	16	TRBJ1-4	CASSQFSQTTNEKLFF
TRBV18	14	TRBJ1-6	CASSMDRPRSPLHF
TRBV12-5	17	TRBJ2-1	CASGGLAGGPSYNEQFF
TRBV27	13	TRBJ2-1	CASSFGLAHEQFF
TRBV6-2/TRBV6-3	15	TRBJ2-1	CASSYREGSHNEQFF
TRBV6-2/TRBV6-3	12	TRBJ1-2	CASSYLNYGYTF
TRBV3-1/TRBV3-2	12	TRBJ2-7	CASSTGSYEQYF
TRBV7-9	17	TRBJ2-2	CASSSPRQGSITGELFF
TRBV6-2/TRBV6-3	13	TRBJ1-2	CASSYSGSYGYTF
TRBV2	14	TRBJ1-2	CASSRGQGFNGYTF
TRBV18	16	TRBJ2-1	CASSSSTSGNYNEQFF
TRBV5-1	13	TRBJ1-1	CASSLAEYTEAFF
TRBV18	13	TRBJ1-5	CASSPDPVQPQHF
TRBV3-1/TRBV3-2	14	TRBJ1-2	CASSQEGDRGGYTF
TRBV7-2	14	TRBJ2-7	CASSSAGTAYEQYF
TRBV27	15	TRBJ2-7	CASSLSGGIRLEQYF
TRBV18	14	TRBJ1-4	CASSAGATNEKLFF
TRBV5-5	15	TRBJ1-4	CASSTGVRTNEKLFF
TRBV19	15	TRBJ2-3	CATILRGARTDTQYF
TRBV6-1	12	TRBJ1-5	CASSEMRKPQHF
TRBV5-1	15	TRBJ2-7	CASSRTSEVVYEQYF
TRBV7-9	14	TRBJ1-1	CASSPSSSRTEAFF
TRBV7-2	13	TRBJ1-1	CASTYRLGTEAFF